The present T cell receptor (beta chain) was sequenced within a study of shared clonotypes between healthy human individuals (dated by TCRdb to 2019 to 2021). With regard to the full study: A few men and two women, aged 18 to 49 years, made up the cohort. The study deeply sequenced blood TCR repertoires of five healthy adults to estimate repertoire size and the extent of clonotype sharing between individuals. Libraries were prepared and TCR repertoires were sequenced by different laboratories using diverse techniques, in order to increase sequencing depth and limit assay-specific biases. Each donor's leukapheresis produced roughly between about 0.85 and 10 billion PBMCs. Per donor, three plates each were used for CD4 naive and CD4 memory, two for CD8 naive, and one for CD8 memory. The paper's findings and limits, for the study overall: Only blood was sampled, and tissue TCR repertoires likely differ from those in blood. Higher generation probabilities were observed for clonotypes shared by all four sorted-subset donors than for non-shared clonotypes. Based on pairwise subsampling, the degree of clonotype sharing among donors was expected to be affected by sequencing depth. Even with the large sequencing depth, rarefaction of the sorted-subset datasets indicated that sequencing was incomplete. Across a few donors, around 5.4% of naive CD4, 3% to 3.5% of naive CD8, 2.3% of memory CD4, and under 0.45% of memory CD8 clonotypes were shared. Larger estimated clonotype richness was generally found for naive subsets than for memory subsets. Because the study included only a small number of donors, the genetic and exposure-history diversity represented was limited.

TCR CDR3 regions were amplified from genomic DNA by multiplex PCR using the deep immunoSEQ assay. Genomic DNA extracted from each cell subset was distributed evenly over all wells of several immunoSEQ 96-well plates, and each plate served as one replicate. Each replicate PCR for sorted subsets received roughly 200 ng genomic DNA, equal to about 30,000 T cell genomes. Purified libraries were measured with a Qubit 3.0 fluorometer, size-checked on a Bioanalyzer 2100, and measured again with the KAPA Library Quantification kit. Each immunoSEQ 96-well plate was sequenced on its own single-read 150-cycle Illumina NextSeq 550 flow cell. The study's own analysis went as follows. Because only junctional sequences without quality scores were contained in the immunoSEQ output, filtering matching that applied to full-length reads could not be performed. To assign V/J genes and CDR3, sequences were annotated using PyIR, a Python wrapper for IgBLAST v1.9, with IMGT germline references. Reads with weak V/J assignments (E-value above 1e-6), missing CDR3, stop codons, out-of-frame junctions, or ambiguous translated residues were removed. V3J clonotypes were defined by identical inferred V gene, J gene, and CDR3 amino acid sequence. Percentage overlap between repertoires was computed as shared unique clonotypes divided by the size of the smaller repertoire. Repertoire richness was assessed with RTK rarefaction, the Chao1 estimator, and Recon v2.1 estimates of unobserved clonotypes. For all TCRbeta clonotypes obtained by the gDNA method from a few donors, generation probabilities were computed with OLGA. Imported from immuneACCESS, the table was reduced by TCRdb to in-frame sequences with V and J called. These copies leave out some clones; in studies compared against another copy, an unresolved V gene accounts for under half, and the cause of the remainder is not known. V, J and clone size reflect that table, while D and trimming were determined from the DNA. For this sample the table gives some 980,000 clones, of which 70% to 85% were detected only once. The ten most abundant clones make up roughly 1.5% of the sample.

Healthy HIV-negative adults with no recently reported acute infections or vaccinations were included as donors. Only Caucasian adults living in Nashville, Tennessee, USA were represented among the donors. CD4+ T cells were enriched through magnetic negative selection, after which naive cells were positively selected on CD45RA and the remaining negative fraction served as the memory subset. After blood collection by leukapheresis, PBMCs were isolated using Ficoll-Histopaque density gradient centrifugation and then cryopreserved in the vapor phase of liquid nitrogen. Analytical flow cytometry was used to check the purity and quantity of every magnetically sorted T cell population. From each sorted fraction, genomic DNA was isolated and quantified by UV absorbance on a Nanodrop 2000c. Turning to this clone: What this receptor recognizes is not known. Per-base qualities were not stored, and no clone one base away is much larger.

V gives up 5 bases and J gives up 1 base, and the segment between their germline ends measures 11 bases. From the cysteine through the phenylalanine, the CDR3 covers 14 amino acids. Solely the CDR3 DNA is kept, with 42 bases framed from the first base. CDR1 is given as MDHEN and CDR2 as SYDVKM, both from the germline V gene. Sequenced: memory CD4+ T cells sorted from blood. Read against the paper, the sample's cell subset or site label means: CD45RA-negative fraction. The receptor's source is a young man in good health. The chain joins TRBV28 to TRBJ2-5, with no confidently assigned D gene. The base sequence is TGTGCCAGCAGTCGAAGATACCGCCAAGAGACCCAGTACTTC. It specifies CASSRRYRQETQYF. Where the CDR3 stops, the reference TRBV28 and TRBJ2-5 genes take over; the full variable domain is DVKVTQSSRYLVKRTGEKVFLECVQDMDHENMFWYRQDPGLGLRLIYFSYDVKMKEKGDIPEGYSVSREKKERFSLILESASTNQTSMYLCASSRRYRQETQYFGPGTRLLVL.